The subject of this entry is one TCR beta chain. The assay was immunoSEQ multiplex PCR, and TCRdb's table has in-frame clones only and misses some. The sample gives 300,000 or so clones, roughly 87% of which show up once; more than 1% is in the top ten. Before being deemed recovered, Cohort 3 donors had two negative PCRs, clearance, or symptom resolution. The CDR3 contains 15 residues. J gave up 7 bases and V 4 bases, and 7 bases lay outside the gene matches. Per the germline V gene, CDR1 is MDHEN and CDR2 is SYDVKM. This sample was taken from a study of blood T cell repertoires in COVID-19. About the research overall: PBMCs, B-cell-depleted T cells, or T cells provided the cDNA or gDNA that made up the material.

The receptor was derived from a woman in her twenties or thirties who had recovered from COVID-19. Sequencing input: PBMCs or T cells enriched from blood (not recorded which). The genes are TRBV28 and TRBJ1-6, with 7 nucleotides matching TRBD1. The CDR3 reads CASSSPGQKNSPLHF. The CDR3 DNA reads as TGTGCCAGCAGTTCGCCGGGACAGAAAAATTCACCCCTCCACTTT. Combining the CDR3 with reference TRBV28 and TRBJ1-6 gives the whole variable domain DVKVTQSSRYLVKRTGEKVFLECVQDMDHENMFWYRQDPGLGLRLIYFSYDVKMKEKGDIPEGYSVSREKKERFSLILESASTNQTSMYLCASSSPGQKNSPLHFGNGTRLTVT.